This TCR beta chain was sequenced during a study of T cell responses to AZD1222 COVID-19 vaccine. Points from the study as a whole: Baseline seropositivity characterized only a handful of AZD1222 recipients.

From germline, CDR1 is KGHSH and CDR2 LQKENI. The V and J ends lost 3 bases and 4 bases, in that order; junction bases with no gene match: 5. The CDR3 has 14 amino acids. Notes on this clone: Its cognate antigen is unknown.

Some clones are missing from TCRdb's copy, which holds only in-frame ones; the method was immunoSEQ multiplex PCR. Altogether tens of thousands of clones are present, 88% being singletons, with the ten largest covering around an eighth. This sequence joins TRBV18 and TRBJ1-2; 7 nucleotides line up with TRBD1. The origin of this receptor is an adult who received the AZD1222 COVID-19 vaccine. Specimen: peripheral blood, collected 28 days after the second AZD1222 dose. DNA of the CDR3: TGTGCCAGCTCACCCAATACAGGGGTCTATGGCTACACCTTC. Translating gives CASSPNTGVYGYTF.